This record looks at one T cell receptor beta chain sequence and its context. The antigen is not known. This sample was taken from a study of T cell responses to AZD1222 COVID-19 vaccine. V was clipped by 0 bases and J by 3 bases; unmatched bases: 3. From germline, CDR1 is SGHRS and CDR2 YFSETQ. This CDR3 is built from 14 residues. Study outcomes and limitations: In the spike-specific TCR repertoire, nearly half reportedly target unmutated variant regions.

Libraries were prepared by immunoSEQ multiplex PCR; TCRdb keeps only in-frame clonotypes and omits some of them. The data show about 97,000 clones, with 90% seen just once and 1.3% held by the top ten. The sequences come from peripheral blood, collected on day 0 of AZD1222 vaccination. The gene calls are TRBV5-1 and TRBJ2-7; 7 bases align to TRBD1. The receptor was derived from an adult in good health. CDR3 in DNA: TGCGCCAGCAGCTTGGGGACAGGCGGCTACGAGCAGTACTTC. Amino acids: CASSLGTGGYEQYF.